This TCR beta chain was profiled in a study of monozygotic twins with inflammatory bowel disease. Findings and limits, study-wide: Inverse Simpson values showed less TCRbeta diversity in IBD patients than in their healthy co-twins.

The template switching step added UMIs that contained a 6-nucleotide sample barcode. For each CDR3 protein, TCRdb gives one entry from its re-call of the 5' RACE reads, without DNA. The listing records 85,000 to 110,000 distinct CDR3 sequences. Per the germline V gene, CDR1 is LNHDA and CDR2 is SQIVND (reference sequence). The CDR3 sequence is 14 residues long. For this clonotype: Its antigen is unknown.

Source material: blood. The source is a human donor with ulcerative colitis or Crohn's disease, or a healthy co-twin of an affected twin (not recorded which). The chain employs TRBV19 and TRBJ2-5; TCRdb lists TRBD1, though no DNA is available to test this call. The CDR3 loop reads CASSPDRGRETQYF.